The T cell receptor beta chain described here comes from a study of blood T cell repertoires in COVID-19. On the study more broadly: PBMCs, B-cell-depleted T cells, or T cells were the source of the cDNA or gDNA that made up the material.

CDR1 LNHDA and CDR2 SQIVND come from the germline V gene (reference sequence). This CDR3 spans 13 amino acids. V was shortened by 7 bases and J by 5 bases, with 14 bases between the two germline ends. Original analysis: Scientists estimated how many nucleated cells there were by amplifying reference gene primers. Libraries were prepared by immunoSEQ multiplex PCR; TCRdb keeps only in-frame clonotypes and omits some of them. V, J and clone size were drawn from that table, and D and trimming were deduced from the DNA. The table has 95,000 or so clones, 70% to 90% seen once. Sequencing was done on a sample of peripheral blood. This clonotype was sampled from an elderly man with active or convalescent COVID-19. The V call is TRBV19, the J call TRBJ1-1; D gene ambiguous. Here the CDR3 reads CASKSPPGTEAFF. The CDR3 DNA follows: TGTGCCAGTAAGTCCCCCCCGGGGACTGAAGCTTTCTTT.